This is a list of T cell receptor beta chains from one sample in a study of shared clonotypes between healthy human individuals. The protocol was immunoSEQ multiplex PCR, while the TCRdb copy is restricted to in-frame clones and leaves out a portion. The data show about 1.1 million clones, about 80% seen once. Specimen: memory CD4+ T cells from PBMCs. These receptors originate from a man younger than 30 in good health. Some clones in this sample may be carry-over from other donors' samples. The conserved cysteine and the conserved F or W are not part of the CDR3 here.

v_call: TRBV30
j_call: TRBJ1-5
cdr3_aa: AWSVRGNQPQH

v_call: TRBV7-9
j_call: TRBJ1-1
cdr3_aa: ASSAKNRNTEAF

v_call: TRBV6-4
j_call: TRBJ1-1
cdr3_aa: ASRSSTGLGVSEAF

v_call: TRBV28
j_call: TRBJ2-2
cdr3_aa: ASSLWAPDKTTGELF

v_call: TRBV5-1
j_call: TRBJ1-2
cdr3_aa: ASSPEAGPSYGYT

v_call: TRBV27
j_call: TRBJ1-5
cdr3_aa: ASSSGGQPQH

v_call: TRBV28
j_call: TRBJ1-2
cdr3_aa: ASIKYRDRGRLNYGYT

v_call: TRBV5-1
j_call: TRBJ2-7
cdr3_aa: ASSYTGPSSYEQY

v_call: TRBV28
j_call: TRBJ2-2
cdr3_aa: ASSPDRGLPTGELF

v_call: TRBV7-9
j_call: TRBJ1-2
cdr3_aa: ASSLVDRMGYGYT

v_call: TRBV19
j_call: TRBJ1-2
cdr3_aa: ASTPFRGGGYT

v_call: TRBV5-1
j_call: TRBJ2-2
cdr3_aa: ASSLVSGNTGELF

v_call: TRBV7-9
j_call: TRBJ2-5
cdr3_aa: ASSSPPAETQY

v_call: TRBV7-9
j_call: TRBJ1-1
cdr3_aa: ASSQGPPFAEAF

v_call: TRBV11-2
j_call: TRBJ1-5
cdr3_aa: ASSLQVSEQPQH

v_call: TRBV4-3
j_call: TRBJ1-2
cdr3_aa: ASSQGRGRLEGYT

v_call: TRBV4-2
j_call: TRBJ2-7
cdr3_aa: ASSHGTSSYEQY

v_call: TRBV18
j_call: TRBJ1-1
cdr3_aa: ASSYRVLTEAF

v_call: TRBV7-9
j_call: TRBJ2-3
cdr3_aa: ASSPIRETVTQY

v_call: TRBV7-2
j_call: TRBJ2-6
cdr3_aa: ASSTQVSGANVLT

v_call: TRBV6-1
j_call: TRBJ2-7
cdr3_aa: ASRPGSGEQY

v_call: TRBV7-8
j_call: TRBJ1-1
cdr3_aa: ASSNSAAEAF

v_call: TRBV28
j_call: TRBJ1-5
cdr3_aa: ASRGGTGWPQH

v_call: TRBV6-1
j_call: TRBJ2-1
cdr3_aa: ASSLFNDQDEQF

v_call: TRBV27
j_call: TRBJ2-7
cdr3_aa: ASASTPGRGSYEQY

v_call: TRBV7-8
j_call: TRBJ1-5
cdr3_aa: ASSLFPGQGSSGSNQPQH

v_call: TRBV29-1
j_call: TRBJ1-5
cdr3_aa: SVVGSGGDQPQH

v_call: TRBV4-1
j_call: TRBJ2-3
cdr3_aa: ASSQRGTSGEDTQY